This is a list of T cell receptor beta chains from one sample in a study of blood T cell repertoires in COVID-19. Data came from immunoSEQ multiplex PCR; TCRdb stores just in-frame clones and leaves some out. The profile covers fewer than 300,000 clones, with 80% to 90% appearing a single time and about 4.1% taken by the ten largest. The sequenced material came from PBMCs or T cells enriched from blood (not recorded which). These receptors all come from a woman aged 30 to 39 who had recovered from COVID-19. CDR3s include the opening cysteine and the closing phenylalanine or tryptophan. The D gene is left open where the match is weak. Not all rows give a size; the values are once, few, many and, for expanded clones, a class.

cdr3_aa: CASSYLTGPYGYTF
cdr3_nt: TGTGCCAGCAGTTACCTGACAGGTCCCTATGGCTACACCTTC
v_call: TRBV6-5
j_call: TRBJ1-2
d_call: NA
clone_size: NA

cdr3_aa: CASSNLASKQYF
cdr3_nt: TGTGCCAGCAGCAACCTCGCTAGTAAGCAGTACTTC
v_call: TRBV21-1
j_call: TRBJ2-7
d_call: NA
clone_size: NA

cdr3_aa: CAIFTGVGSHGYTF
cdr3_nt: TGTGCCATTTTCACAGGGGTAGGGTCACATGGCTACACCTTC
v_call: TRBV10-3
j_call: TRBJ1-2
d_call: TRBD1
clone_size: once

cdr3_aa: CASSWTANEKLFF
cdr3_nt: TGTGCCAGCAGTTGGACAGCTAATGAAAAACTGTTTTTT
v_call: TRBV6-5
j_call: TRBJ1-4
d_call: NA
clone_size: few

cdr3_aa: CASRPRVQGYTGELFF
cdr3_nt: TGTGCCAGCCGACCCCGGGTACAGGGATACACCGGGGAGCTGTTTTTT
v_call: TRBV5-8
j_call: TRBJ2-2
d_call: NA
clone_size: few

cdr3_aa: CASSEGTGAYEQYF
cdr3_nt: TGTGCCAGCAGCGAAGGGACAGGGGCCTACGAGCAGTACTTC
v_call: TRBV9
j_call: TRBJ2-7
d_call: TRBD1
clone_size: NA

cdr3_aa: CASSELLAGLNTGELFF
cdr3_nt: TGTGCCAGCAGTGAACTCCTAGCGGGATTGAACACCGGGGAGCTGTTTTTT
v_call: TRBV25-1
j_call: TRBJ2-2
d_call: TRBD2
clone_size: once

cdr3_aa: CASSQDVNYGYTF
cdr3_nt: TGTGCCAGCAGCCAAGACGTCAACTATGGCTACACCTTC
v_call: TRBV3-1/TRBV3-2
j_call: TRBJ1-2
d_call: NA
clone_size: NA

cdr3_aa: CASGQSSGNTIYF
cdr3_nt: TGTGCTAGTGGACAGAGCTCTGGAAACACCATATATTTT
v_call: TRBV12-5
j_call: TRBJ1-3
d_call: NA
clone_size: NA

cdr3_aa: CASSLPEFRGSNEKLFF
cdr3_nt: TGTGCCAGCAGTCTCCCTGAGTTCAGGGGTTCTAATGAAAAACTGTTTTTT
v_call: TRBV25-1
j_call: TRBJ1-4
d_call: NA
clone_size: NA

cdr3_aa: CASRRAGINQPQHF
cdr3_nt: TGTGCCAGCCGCAGGGCAGGGATCAATCAGCCCCAGCATTTT
v_call: TRBV21-1
j_call: TRBJ1-5
d_call: NA
clone_size: once

cdr3_aa: CASSIQRGLAFF
cdr3_nt: TGTGCCAGTAGTATTCAGAGAGGGCTGGCTTTCTTT
v_call: TRBV19
j_call: TRBJ1-1
d_call: NA
clone_size: NA

cdr3_aa: CASSDDASGQGLGYTF
cdr3_nt: TGTGCCAGCAGTGACGACGCCTCGGGACAGGGGCTTGGCTACACCTTC
v_call: TRBV6-4
j_call: TRBJ1-2
d_call: TRBD1
clone_size: NA

cdr3_aa: CASSSYRITEAFF
cdr3_nt: TGTGCCAGCAGCTCATACAGGATCACTGAAGCTTTCTTT
v_call: TRBV7-9
j_call: TRBJ1-1
d_call: NA
clone_size: NA

cdr3_aa: CASRTSGGVNEQFF
cdr3_nt: TGTGCCAGCAGGACTAGCGGGGGGGTAAATGAGCAGTTCTTC
v_call: TRBV7-2
j_call: TRBJ2-1
d_call: TRBD2
clone_size: NA

cdr3_aa: CAVGREGNTIYF
cdr3_nt: TGTGCCGTTGGACGGGAGGGAAACACCATATATTTT
v_call: TRBV4-2
j_call: TRBJ1-3
d_call: NA
clone_size: once

cdr3_aa: CASSPRAGGGDYEQYF
cdr3_nt: TGTGCCAGCTCACCTAGAGCGGGGGGTGGGGACTACGAGCAGTACTTC
v_call: TRBV18
j_call: TRBJ2-7
d_call: TRBD2
clone_size: NA

cdr3_aa: CAWSVASNIQYF
cdr3_nt: TGTGCCTGGAGTGTAGCGTCCAACATTCAGTACTTC
v_call: TRBV30
j_call: TRBJ2-4
d_call: NA
clone_size: NA

cdr3_aa: CASSLRQVEVTEAFF
cdr3_nt: TGTGCCAGCAGCCTCCGACAGGTTGAGGTCACTGAAGCTTTCTTT
v_call: TRBV5-5
j_call: TRBJ1-1
d_call: NA
clone_size: NA

cdr3_aa: CASRLQEVETQYF
cdr3_nt: TGTGCCAGCAGACTCCAGGAGGTGGAGACCCAGTACTTC
v_call: TRBV12-3/TRBV12-4
j_call: TRBJ2-5
d_call: NA
clone_size: few

cdr3_aa: CSASRASGRLNTGELFF
cdr3_nt: TGCAGTGCTAGTCGAGCTAGCGGGAGGTTGAACACCGGGGAGCTGTTTTTT
v_call: TRBV20-1
j_call: TRBJ2-2
d_call: TRBD2
clone_size: NA

cdr3_aa: CASGPRTGYEQYF
cdr3_nt: TGTGCCAGCGGTCCCAGGACAGGCTACGAGCAGTACTTC
v_call: TRBV2
j_call: TRBJ2-7
d_call: TRBD1
clone_size: NA

cdr3_aa: CASSLEGAQPQHF
cdr3_nt: TGCGCCAGCAGCTTGGAGGGGGCTCAGCCCCAGCATTTT
v_call: TRBV5-1
j_call: TRBJ1-5
d_call: TRBD1
clone_size: once

cdr3_aa: CASSSDKIQLLHF
cdr3_nt: TGTGCCAGCAGCTCCGACAAGATTCAGCTCCTCCACTTT
v_call: TRBV5-6
j_call: TRBJ1-6
d_call: NA
clone_size: once

cdr3_aa: CASSVSGTGAEKLFF
cdr3_nt: TGTGCCAGCAGCGTCTCCGGGACAGGGGCTGAAAAACTGTTTTTT
v_call: TRBV7-8
j_call: TRBJ1-4
d_call: TRBD1
clone_size: NA

cdr3_aa: CASGPGTINSPLHF
cdr3_nt: TGTGCCAGCGGCCCCGGGACAATTAATTCACCCCTCCACTTT
v_call: TRBV28
j_call: TRBJ1-6
d_call: NA
clone_size: NA

cdr3_aa: CASSLDYGPLHF
cdr3_nt: TGTGCCAGCAGTCTAGACTATGGGCCCCTCCACTTT
v_call: TRBV12-3/TRBV12-4
j_call: TRBJ1-6
d_call: NA
clone_size: NA

cdr3_aa: CATSETGTGRETQYF
cdr3_nt: TGTGCCACCAGTGAAACCGGGACAGGGAGAGAGACCCAGTACTTC
v_call: TRBV24-1
j_call: TRBJ2-5
d_call: TRBD1
clone_size: NA

cdr3_aa: CASRRDSSYNSPLHF
cdr3_nt: TGTGCCAGCAGAAGGGACAGCTCCTATAATTCACCCCTCCACTTT
v_call: TRBV9
j_call: TRBJ1-6
d_call: TRBD1
clone_size: NA

cdr3_aa: CATSRDFRDSRVYGYTF
cdr3_nt: TGTGCCACCAGCAGAGATTTCCGGGACAGTCGCGTCTATGGCTACACCTTC
v_call: TRBV15
j_call: TRBJ1-2
d_call: TRBD1
clone_size: NA

cdr3_aa: CASSLGRGSQKENTIYF
cdr3_nt: TGTGCCAGCAGTTTGGGTAGGGGTTCTCAAAAGGAAAACACCATATATTTT
v_call: TRBV28
j_call: TRBJ1-3
d_call: NA
clone_size: once

cdr3_aa: CASSPLSNQPQHF
cdr3_nt: TGTGCCAGCAGTCCATTGAGCAATCAGCCCCAGCATTTT
v_call: TRBV27
j_call: TRBJ1-5
d_call: NA
clone_size: NA

cdr3_aa: CASSIRGRDHQPQHF
cdr3_nt: TGTGCCAGTAGTATCAGGGGCAGGGACCATCAGCCCCAGCATTTT
v_call: TRBV19
j_call: TRBJ1-5
d_call: NA
clone_size: once

cdr3_aa: CASSLAVGVETQYF
cdr3_nt: TGTGCCAGCAGCTTAGCCGTAGGGGTCGAGACCCAGTACTTC
v_call: TRBV7-9
j_call: TRBJ2-5
d_call: NA
clone_size: few

cdr3_aa: CASSTGSTGFGYTF
cdr3_nt: TGTGCCAGTAGTACCGGGTCGACAGGTTTTGGCTACACCTTC
v_call: TRBV6-5
j_call: TRBJ1-2
d_call: NA
clone_size: NA

cdr3_aa: CASSNTPYYGYTF
cdr3_nt: TGTGCCAGCAGTAATACACCCTACTATGGCTACACCTTC
v_call: TRBV6-5
j_call: TRBJ1-2
d_call: NA
clone_size: NA

cdr3_aa: CASSPGREGSPLHF
cdr3_nt: TGCGCCAGCAGCCCAGGGAGGGAAGGGTCACCCCTCCACTTT
v_call: TRBV5-1
j_call: TRBJ1-6
d_call: NA
clone_size: NA

cdr3_aa: CASRGPRGREAGGPDTQYF
cdr3_nt: TGTGCCAGCAGGGGACCAAGGGGGCGGGAGGCCGGGGGTCCAGATACGCAGTATTTT
v_call: TRBV28
j_call: TRBJ2-3
d_call: NA
clone_size: NA

cdr3_aa: CASSLPGVETQYF
cdr3_nt: TGTGCCAGCAGCTTACCAGGGGTAGAGACCCAGTACTTC
v_call: TRBV11-2
j_call: TRBJ2-5
d_call: NA
clone_size: NA

cdr3_aa: CASSYASGGSYEQYF
cdr3_nt: TGTGCCAGCAGTTACGCGTCAGGGGGGTCCTACGAGCAGTACTTC
v_call: TRBV6-5
j_call: TRBJ2-7
d_call: NA
clone_size: NA

cdr3_aa: CASSRDRGPTEAFF
cdr3_nt: TGTGCCAGCAGCCGGGACAGGGGGCCCACTGAAGCTTTCTTT
v_call: TRBV7-8
j_call: TRBJ1-1
d_call: TRBD1
clone_size: NA

cdr3_aa: CASHQGDYGYTF
cdr3_nt: TGTGCCAGCCACCAGGGGGACTATGGCTACACCTTC
v_call: TRBV2
j_call: TRBJ1-2
d_call: TRBD1
clone_size: NA

cdr3_aa: CASSLVSLSEAFF
cdr3_nt: TGTGCCAGCAGCTTAGTATCTTTGTCTGAAGCTTTCTTT
v_call: TRBV7-8
j_call: TRBJ1-1
d_call: NA
clone_size: NA

cdr3_aa: CASSKEDRAYGYTF
cdr3_nt: TGTGCCAGCAGCAAAGAGGACAGGGCCTATGGCTACACCTTC
v_call: TRBV21-1
j_call: TRBJ1-2
d_call: NA
clone_size: NA

cdr3_aa: CASSLASARGSRGNSPLHF
cdr3_nt: TGCGCCAGCAGCTTGGCCTCCGCCAGGGGCTCCAGAGGGAATTCACCCCTCCACTTT
v_call: TRBV5-1
j_call: TRBJ1-6
d_call: NA
clone_size: NA

cdr3_aa: CASSPPRLGTDTQYF
cdr3_nt: TGTGCCAGCTCACCACCGAGGCTGGGCACAGATACGCAGTATTTT
v_call: TRBV18
j_call: TRBJ2-3
d_call: NA
clone_size: NA

cdr3_aa: CASSLGAIPEAFF
cdr3_nt: TGTGCCAGCAGCTTAGGGGCGATCCCTGAAGCTTTCTTT
v_call: TRBV5-6
j_call: TRBJ1-1
d_call: NA
clone_size: NA

cdr3_aa: CAIRAGTSGGWYEQFF
cdr3_nt: TGTGCCATCAGGGCCGGGACTAGCGGGGGATGGTATGAGCAGTTCTTC
v_call: TRBV10-3
j_call: TRBJ2-1
d_call: TRBD2
clone_size: NA

cdr3_aa: CAWNWEGNSPLHF
cdr3_nt: TGTGCCTGGAATTGGGAGGGAAATTCACCCCTCCACTTT
v_call: TRBV30
j_call: TRBJ1-6
d_call: NA
clone_size: NA

cdr3_aa: CASSSNGPNTEAFF
cdr3_nt: TGCGCCAGCAGCTCAAATGGGCCGAACACTGAAGCTTTCTTT
v_call: TRBV5-1
j_call: TRBJ1-1
d_call: NA
clone_size: once

cdr3_aa: CASSLGGLRPYEQYF
cdr3_nt: TGCGCCAGCAGCTTGGGGGGACTGCGGCCCTACGAGCAGTACTTC
v_call: TRBV5-1
j_call: TRBJ2-7
d_call: NA
clone_size: NA

cdr3_aa: CASSRKGGRTSSGNTIYF
cdr3_nt: TGTGCCAGCAGCCGGAAAGGGGGACGGACGAGCTCTGGAAACACCATATATTTT
v_call: TRBV5-4
j_call: TRBJ1-3
d_call: NA
clone_size: NA

cdr3_aa: CASSEAGQLSNQPQHF
cdr3_nt: TGTGCCAGCAGTGAAGCGGGACAGTTAAGTAATCAGCCCCAGCATTTT
v_call: TRBV6-1
j_call: TRBJ1-5
d_call: TRBD1
clone_size: NA

cdr3_aa: CASSLGDRNQPQHF
cdr3_nt: TGTGCCAGCAGCTTGGGGGACAGGAATCAGCCCCAGCATTTT
v_call: TRBV5-6
j_call: TRBJ1-5
d_call: TRBD1
clone_size: NA

cdr3_aa: CASSLEGGSNQPQHF
cdr3_nt: TGCGCCAGCAGCTTGGAGGGGGGGAGCAATCAGCCCCAGCATTTT
v_call: TRBV5-1
j_call: TRBJ1-5
d_call: NA
clone_size: NA

cdr3_aa: CASSSPRGLNTEAFF
cdr3_nt: TGTGCCAGCAGTTCACCCAGGGGGCTAAACACTGAAGCTTTCTTT
v_call: TRBV28
j_call: TRBJ1-1
d_call: TRBD1
clone_size: once

cdr3_aa: CASSYWALAGRNTGELFF
cdr3_nt: TGTGCCAGCAGTTACTGGGCACTAGCGGGGCGGAACACCGGGGAGCTGTTTTTT
v_call: TRBV6-2/TRBV6-3
j_call: TRBJ2-2
d_call: TRBD2
clone_size: few

cdr3_aa: CASSPNPGRGSTDTQYF
cdr3_nt: TGTGCCAGCAGCCCTAACCCGGGGAGGGGGAGCACAGATACGCAGTATTTT
v_call: TRBV3-1/TRBV3-2
j_call: TRBJ2-3
d_call: NA
clone_size: NA

cdr3_aa: CASSLNNYEQYF
cdr3_nt: TGTGCCAGCAGCTTAAACAACTACGAGCAGTACTTC
v_call: TRBV7-2
j_call: TRBJ2-7
d_call: NA
clone_size: NA